This TCR beta chain was recovered during a study of shared clonotypes between healthy human individuals. Study at large: Donors were two women and a few men aged 18 to 49.

Assay runs were performed at deep level. Each subset's genomic DNA was split evenly across several immunoSEQ plates. Replicate PCRs from sorted subsets contained around 200 ng DNA, which is roughly 30,000 T cell genomes. Assay: immunoSEQ multiplex PCR; the TCRdb copy retains only in-frame clones and omits some. In the table there are around 990,000 clones, roughly 80% of which are singletons. Worth noting for this clone: This same CDR3 is encoded by further DNA sequences in the sample.

This TCR came from a man aged 18 to 29 in good health. Some clones in this sample may be carry-over from other donors' samples. Input material: memory CD4+ T cells from PBMCs. Subset defined: CD45RA-negative fraction.

DNA of the CDR3: TGTGCCAGCAGCCTACTAGAGACCCAGTACTTC. It encodes CASSLLETQYF. This sequence joins TRBV7-2 and TRBJ2-5; D ambiguous. CDR1 is SGHTA and CDR2 is FQGNSA in the germline V gene. The CDR3 is 11 residues long. The ends were cut back, 5 bases at V and 4 bases at J, with 5 bases in the middle.